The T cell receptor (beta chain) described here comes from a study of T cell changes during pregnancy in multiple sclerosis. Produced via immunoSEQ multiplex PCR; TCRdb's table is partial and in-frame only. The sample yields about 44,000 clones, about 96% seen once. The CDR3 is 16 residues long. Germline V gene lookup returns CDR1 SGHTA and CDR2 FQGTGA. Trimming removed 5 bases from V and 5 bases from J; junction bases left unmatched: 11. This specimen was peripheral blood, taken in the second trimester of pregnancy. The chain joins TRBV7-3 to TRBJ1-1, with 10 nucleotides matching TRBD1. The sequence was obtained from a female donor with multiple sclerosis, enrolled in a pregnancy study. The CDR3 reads CASSQTGGAMVTEAFF. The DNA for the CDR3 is TGTGCCAGCAGCCAGACAGGGGGCGCGATGGTAACTGAAGCTTTCTTT.